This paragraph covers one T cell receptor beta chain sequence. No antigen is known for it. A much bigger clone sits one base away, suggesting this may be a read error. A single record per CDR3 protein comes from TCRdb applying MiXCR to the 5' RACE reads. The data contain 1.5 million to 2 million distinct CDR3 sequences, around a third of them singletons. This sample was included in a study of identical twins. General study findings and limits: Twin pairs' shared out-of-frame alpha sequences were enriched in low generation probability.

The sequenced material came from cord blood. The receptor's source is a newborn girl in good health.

The CDR3 protein is CASRQGAAEAFF. The CDR3 nucleotides read TGTGCCAGCAGACAGGGGGCCGCTGAAGCTTTCTTT. The chain is built from TRBV12-3 or TRBV12-4 and TRBJ1-1; 9 nucleotides match TRBD1. The ends lost 6 bases at V and 6 bases at J; junction bases unmatched: 2. The CDR3 covers 12 residues.